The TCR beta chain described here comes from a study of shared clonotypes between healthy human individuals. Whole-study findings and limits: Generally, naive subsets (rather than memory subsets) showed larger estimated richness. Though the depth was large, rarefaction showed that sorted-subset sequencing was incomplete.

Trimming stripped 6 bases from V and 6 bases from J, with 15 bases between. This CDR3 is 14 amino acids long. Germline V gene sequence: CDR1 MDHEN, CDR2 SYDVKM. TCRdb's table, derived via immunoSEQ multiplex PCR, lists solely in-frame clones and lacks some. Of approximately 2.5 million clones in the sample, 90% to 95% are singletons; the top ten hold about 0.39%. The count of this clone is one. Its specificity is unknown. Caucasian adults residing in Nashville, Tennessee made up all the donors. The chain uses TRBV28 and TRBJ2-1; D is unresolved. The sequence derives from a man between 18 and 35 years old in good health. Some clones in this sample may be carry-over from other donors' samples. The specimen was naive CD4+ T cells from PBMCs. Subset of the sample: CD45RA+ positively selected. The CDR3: CASRTASASNEQFF. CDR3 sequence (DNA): TGTGCCAGCAGGACGGCTTCGGCCTCCAATGAGCAGTTCTTC.